This record looks at one T cell receptor beta chain sequence and its context. Antigen: not known. This sample was taken from a study of shared clonotypes between healthy human individuals. Here immunoSEQ multiplex PCR was the method, and the copy in TCRdb shows in-frame clones only, minus some. Counted here are 850,000 to 1,200,000 clones, around four fifths occurring once; the ten biggest clones make up 1.2% to 1.5%. Study-wide points: A generally larger estimated richness was seen in naive subsets than in memory subsets.

Germline V gene sequence: CDR1 MGHRA, CDR2 YSYEKL. V dropped 1 base and J dropped 4 bases, with 7 bases sitting between them. The CDR3 spans 13 residues. Sequences were obtained from memory CD4+ T cells sorted from blood. Described subset: CD45RA-negative fraction. V usage is TRBV4-1 and J usage is TRBJ1-2; unclear D gene. The origin of this receptor is a man younger than 35 in good health. CDR3 DNA sequence: TGCGCCAGCAGCCAAGCGACGGCCTATGGCTACACCTTC. Protein sequence: CASSQATAYGYTF.